The sample holds many counts of the clone carrying this T cell receptor (beta chain). The antigen remains unidentified. This record belongs to a study of T cells in Graves' hyperthyroidism and ophthalmopathy. The wider study: Peripheral blood was drawn at first diagnosis, prior to all treatment.

Patients showing uncontrolled infection, other autoimmune disease, pregnancy or lactation were ineligible. The diagnostic basis comprised clinical symptoms, serum thyroxine and TRAb, thyroid ultrasound and orbital computed tomography. The study's findings and limits: Blood also showed most of the thyroid clonotypes that were expanded above 0.001.

Germline V gene sequence: CDR1 MDHEN, CDR2 SYDVKM. The V gene end was trimmed by 7 bases and the J gene end by 0 bases; junction bases not matched to a gene: 9. The CDR3 totals 16 residues. Template material for amplifying TCR beta CDR3 regions consisted of RNA transcripts. The HTBI primer set was used in a first-round RT-PCR of the TCR CDR3. TCRdb reprocessed the multiplex PCR reads with MiXCR, giving one entry per CDR3 protein. The table includes about 610,000 distinct CDR3 sequences, 14% to 15% detected once. This chain uses TRBV28 with TRBJ1-3; 7 nucleotides match TRBD1. The source of this sequence is a woman in her 40s with Graves' ophthalmopathy. Sequenced sample: blood. CDR3 residues: CASNLKQGNSGNTIYF. DNA for the CDR3: TGTGCCAGCAACCTTAAACAGGGGAACTCTGGAAACACCATATATTTT.